One and the same sample provided the 23 T cell receptor beta chains below, sequenced in a study of early T cells in non-severe SARS-CoV-2 infection. TCRdb re-called the 5' RACE reads with MiXCR, one entry per CDR3 protein. The data hold roughly 77,000 distinct CDR3 sequences, with roughly 12% observed a single time. The specimen sequenced was whole blood. The receptors originated from an adult who was a healthcare worker with PCR-confirmed SARS-CoV-2 infection or an uninfected control (not recorded which).

This clonotype was counted many times. The rearrangement uses TRBV7-6 and TRBJ1-1; tentative D call: TRBD1 (5 bases). Trimming left V 4 bases short and J 3 bases short, with 21 bases between. This CDR3 spans 17 amino acids. CDR1 and CDR2 (germline): SGHVS, FNYEAQ. CDR3 region: CASSWGVREGGYTEAFF. DNA for the CDR3: TGTGCCAGCAGCTGGGGGGTTCGGGAAGGAGGGTACACTGAAGCTTTCTTT.

The rearrangement uses TRBV9 and TRBJ2-7; 7 bases align to TRBD1. After removal of 3 bases from V and 2 bases from J, the junction contained 5 bases not matched to a gene. Per germline, CDR1 SGDLS and CDR2 YYNGEE. The length of the CDR3 is 14 residues. The CDR3 DNA sequence: TGTGCCAGCAGCGCCACCGGGACAGCCTACGAGCAGTACTTC. Translation: CASSATGTAYEQYF.

This clonotype was found many times. The chain employs TRBV5-1 and TRBJ2-2, with 8 bases aligning to TRBD1. The CDR3 sequence is 16 residues long. Germline CDR1 is SGHRS and CDR2 is YFSETQ. With V trimmed by 4 bases and J by 5 bases, 10 bases remained unmatched. CDR3 loop: CASSPHGTGGTGELFF. The CDR3 nucleotides read TGCGCCAGCAGCCCGCACGGGACAGGAGGGACCGGGGAGCTGTTTTTT.

A few counts support this clonotype. This chain connects TRBV7-9 to TRBJ2-7, with 7 bases matching TRBD2. The CDR3 is 14 amino acids. CDR1 and CDR2 (germline): SEHNR, FQNEAQ (reference sequence). With 5 bases clipped from V and 2 bases from J, the junction kept 6 bases outside the gene matches. CDR3 amino acids: CASSSTREAYEQYF. In DNA form, the CDR3 reads TGTGCCAGCAGCAGTACTCGGGAGGCCTACGAGCAGTACTTC.

As to this clonotype: The junction differs from germline at one of its ends, possibly a read error. V usage is TRBV6-5 and J usage is TRBJ1-6, with D perhaps TRBD1 (5 bases). The V gene's germline CDR1 is MNHEY and CDR2 SVGAGI. The CDR3 has 12 amino acids. CDR3 nucleotide sequence: TGTGCCACGAGGGGAGGTCGGTCACCCATCCACTTT. Protein product: CATRGGRSPIHF.

In this sample, this clonotype turned up a few times. The chain employs TRBV18 and TRBJ1-1; D uncertain. The CDR3 has 15 residues. Trimming removed 1 base from V and 1 base from J, with 10 bases in between. Germline V lookup: CDR1 KGHSH, CDR2 LQKENI. The CDR3 region has the DNA TGTGCCAGCTCACCACAAAGAGGGAAGAACACTGAAGCTTTCTTT. Encoded protein: CASSPQRGKNTEAFF.

The table lists this clonotype with a few counts. The chain has TRBV2 and TRBJ2-3; possibly TRBD1 for D (7 bases). Per the germline V gene, CDR1 is SNHLY and CDR2 is FYNNEI. The CDR3 extends over 14 amino acids. V lost 6 bases to trimming and J lost 4 bases, with 14 bases between them. The CDR3 sequence is CASREGRGPDTQYF. CDR3 DNA sequence: TGTGCCAGCAGGGAGGGAAGGGGGCCAGATACGCAGTATTTT.

This clonotype was seen more than once but under ten times. The genes are TRBV27 and TRBJ1-5, with no clear D. V dropped 2 bases and J dropped 7 bases, with 12 bases sitting between them. CDR3 length equals 14 residues. Germline CDR1 and CDR2: MNHEY and SMNVEV (reference sequence). CDR3 in DNA: TGTGCCAGCAGTTTAGATGGCTCTGGGCAGCCCCAGCATTTT. Its translation: CASSLDGSGQPQHF.

The gene calls are TRBV19 and TRBJ2-2; TRBD2 matches at 9 bases. This CDR3 has 14 amino acids. Germline V gene data show CDR1 as LNHDA and CDR2 as SQIVND (reference sequence). Losses at the gene ends were 9 bases for V and 0 bases for J; bases not matched to a gene: 2. CDR3 coding DNA: TGTGCCAGCAGACTAGCGGCGAACACCGGGGAGCTGTTTTTT. This gives the protein CASRLAANTGELFF.

This clonotype has a handful of counts. The gene calls are TRBV5-4 and TRBJ2-3; D is unresolved. The CDR3 sequence is 15 residues long. Germline assignment: CDR1 SGHNT and CDR2 YYREEE (reference sequence). Deletions cut 4 bases from V and 1 base from J, with 13 bases between. CDR3 in amino acids: CASSRPDQGTDTQYF. In DNA form, the CDR3 reads TGTGCCAGCAGCAGACCGGACCAGGGCACAGATACGCAGTATTTT. Full variable domain (rest looked up from reference TRBV5-4 and TRBJ2-3): ETGVTQSPTHLIKTRGQQVTLRCSSQSGHNTVSWYQQALGQGPQFIFQYYREEENGRGNFPPRFSGLQFPNYSSELNVNALELDDSALYLCASSRPDQGTDTQYFGPGTRLTVL.

The table lists this clonotype with many counts. This chain connects TRBV20-1 to TRBJ2-3, with 11 bases fitting TRBD1. V was pared by 1 base and J by 3 bases, with 12 bases of the junction left unmatched. The germline V gene has CDR1 DFQATT and CDR2 SNEGSKA (reference sequence). This CDR3 contains 18 residues. The CDR3 region is CSARVPLVGTGGTDTQYF. The CDR3 coding sequence is TGCAGTGCTAGAGTGCCGCTTGTGGGGACAGGGGGGACAGATACGCAGTATTTT.

This clonotype was recorded at least ten times. The chain links TRBV7-9 to TRBJ2-7; D remains ambiguous. The germline CDR1 and CDR2 sequences are SEHNR and FQNEAQ (reference sequence). Deletions cut 10 bases from V and 5 bases from J, with 18 bases between. The CDR3 length is 13 residues. In nucleotides, the CDR3 is TGTGCCACCTCTCGGGCAGGTGAGGACGAGCAGTACTTC. It translates to CATSRAGEDEQYF.

This clonotype was seen many times. The chain uses TRBV19 and TRBJ2-5; perhaps TRBD1 as D (6 bases). The V gene lost 3 bases and the J gene lost 1 base, with 12 bases spanning the gap. The length of the CDR3 is 15 residues. Germline lookup yields CDR1 LNHDA and CDR2 SQIVND (reference sequence). The CDR3 DNA reads as TGTGCCAGTAGTATTTCAGGGGCGACCCAAGAGACCCAGTACTTC. Translating gives CASSISGATQETQYF. The full variable domain, in which reference TRBV19 and TRBJ2-5 provide the parts outside the CDR3, is DGGITQSPKYLFRKEGQNVTLSCEQNLNHDAMYWYRQDPGQGLRLIYYSQIVNDFQKGDIAEGYSVSREKKESFPLTVTSAQKNPTAFYLCASSISGATQETQYFGPGTRLLVL.

The chain employs TRBV9 and TRBJ2-5, with D possibly TRBD1 on 5 matching bases. Per the germline V gene, CDR1 is SGDLS and CDR2 is YYNGEE. The CDR3 covers 13 residues. Trimming took 1 base from V and 8 from J, leaving 12 bases between them. CDR3 coding DNA: TGTGCCAGCAGCGTACGGCAGGGTCTCACCCAGTACTTC. Its protein is CASSVRQGLTQYF.

This clonotype was recorded a few times. J is TRBJ2-1 and V is TRBV5-1; D gene unclear. Trimming removed 1 base at V and 0 bases at J, with 8 bases between. The CDR3 totals 15 residues. Germline CDR1 is SGHRS and CDR2 is YFSETQ. CDR3 nucleotide sequence: TGCGCCAGCAGCTTGACTCGCGGCTCCTACAATGAGCAGTTCTTC. This translates into CASSLTRGSYNEQFF.

The gene calls are TRBV4-1 and TRBJ1-6; D unclear. The CDR3 is made up of 15 amino acids. V lost 0 bases and J 10 bases, leaving 13 bases between the germline ends. Looked up from germline, CDR1 is MGHRA and CDR2 is YSYEKL. CDR3 amino acids: CASSQDLGVRSPLHF. The CDR3 nucleotides read TGCGCCAGCAGCCAAGATCTCGGTGTCAGATCACCCCTCCACTTT.

There are a few counts of this clonotype. The rearrangement uses TRBV19 and TRBJ2-1, with 8 bases that match TRBD2. The CDR3 is 16 residues long. V lost 0 bases to trimming and J lost 9 bases; unmatched junction nucleotides: 10. Germline-derived CDR1 and CDR2 are LNHDA and SQIVND (reference sequence). CDR3 residues: CASSIEGRGGHGEQFF. CDR3 sequence (DNA): TGTGCCAGTAGTATAGAAGGACGGGGGGGCCACGGTGAGCAGTTCTTC.

This clonotype was detected ten times or more. This chain joins TRBV6-5 and TRBJ2-7; 7 bases agree with TRBD1. The length of the CDR3 is 14 residues. Germline loops: CDR1 MNHEY, CDR2 SVGAGI. V was pared by 6 bases and J by 2 bases, with 7 bases of the junction left unmatched. This CDR3 reads CASSGTELTYEQYF. CDR3 sequence (DNA): TGTGCCAGCAGCGGGACAGAATTAACCTACGAGCAGTACTTC.

V is TRBV29-1 and J is TRBJ1-4; perhaps TRBD1 as D (5 bases). The CDR3 spans 12 residues. Germline CDR1 and CDR2: SQVTM and ANQGSEA. Trimming removed 4 bases from V and 7 bases from J, with 10 bases in between. Here the CDR3 DNA reads TGCAGCGTTGGACAGCTCGGTGAAAAACTGTTTTTT. This translates into CSVGQLGEKLFF. Full variable domain (remainder filled in from reference TRBV29-1 and TRBJ1-4): SAVISQKPSRDICQRGTSLTIQCQVDSQVTMMFWYRQQPGQSLTLIATANQGSEATYESGFVIDKFPISRPNLTFSTLTVSNMSPEDSSIYLCSVGQLGEKLFFGSGTQLSVL.

The chain employs TRBV29-1 and TRBJ2-4; tentative D call: TRBD2 (6 bases). V lost 4 bases and J lost 0, with 16 bases in between. This CDR3 has 16 residues. Germline V gives CDR1 SQVTM, CDR2 ANQGSEA. The CDR3 DNA sequence: TGCAGCGTTGGACTAGGAGGGCCCTTAGCCAAAAACATTCAGTACTTC. Its translation: CSVGLGGPLAKNIQYF.

This clonotype was seen ten or more times. The V call is TRBV29-1, the J call TRBJ1-1; D unclear. Trimming left V 4 bases short and J 0 bases short, with 12 bases between. CDR1 and CDR2 (germline): SQVTM, ANQGSEA. This CDR3 has 14 residues. The CDR3 region has the DNA TGCAGCGTTGGGGAATGGGGTCTGAACACTGAAGCTTTCTTT. Translation: CSVGEWGLNTEAFF.

This clonotype has ten or more counts. CDR3 sequence (DNA): TGTGCTAGTGGTTTGACATCTTCCTACAATGAGCAGTTCTTC. This gives the protein CASGLTSSYNEQFF. This sequence joins TRBV12-5 and TRBJ2-1, with D unclear. This CDR3 contains 14 residues. Trimming left V 2 bases short and J 1 base short, with 6 bases between. CDR1 LGHNT and CDR2 FRNRAP come from the germline V gene.

This clonotype showed up many times. The chain is built from TRBV12-3 or TRBV12-4 and TRBJ1-2; possible D gene TRBD1, 6 bases. CDR3 length: 13 residues. The V and J ends lost 5 bases and 4 bases respectively, with 11 bases between them. DNA for the CDR3: TGTGCCAGCAGTGAACAGGGCGGCTATGGCTACACCTTC. Its protein product is CASSEQGGYGYTF.